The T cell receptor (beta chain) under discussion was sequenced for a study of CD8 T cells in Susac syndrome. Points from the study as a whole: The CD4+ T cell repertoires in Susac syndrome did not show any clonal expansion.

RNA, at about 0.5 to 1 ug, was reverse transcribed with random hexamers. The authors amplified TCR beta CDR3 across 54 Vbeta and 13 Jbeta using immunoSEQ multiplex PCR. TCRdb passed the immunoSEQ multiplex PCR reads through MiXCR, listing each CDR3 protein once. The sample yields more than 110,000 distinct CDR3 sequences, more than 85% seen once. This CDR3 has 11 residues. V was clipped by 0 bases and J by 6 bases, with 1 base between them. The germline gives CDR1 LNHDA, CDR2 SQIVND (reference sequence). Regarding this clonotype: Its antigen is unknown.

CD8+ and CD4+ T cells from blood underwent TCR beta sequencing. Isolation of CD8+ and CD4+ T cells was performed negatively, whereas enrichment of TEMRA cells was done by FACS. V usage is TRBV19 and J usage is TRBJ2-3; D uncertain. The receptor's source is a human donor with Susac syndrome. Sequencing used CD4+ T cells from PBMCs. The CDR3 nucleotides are TGTGCCAGTAGTATAGAGGATACGCAGTATTTT. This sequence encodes CASSIEDTQYF.